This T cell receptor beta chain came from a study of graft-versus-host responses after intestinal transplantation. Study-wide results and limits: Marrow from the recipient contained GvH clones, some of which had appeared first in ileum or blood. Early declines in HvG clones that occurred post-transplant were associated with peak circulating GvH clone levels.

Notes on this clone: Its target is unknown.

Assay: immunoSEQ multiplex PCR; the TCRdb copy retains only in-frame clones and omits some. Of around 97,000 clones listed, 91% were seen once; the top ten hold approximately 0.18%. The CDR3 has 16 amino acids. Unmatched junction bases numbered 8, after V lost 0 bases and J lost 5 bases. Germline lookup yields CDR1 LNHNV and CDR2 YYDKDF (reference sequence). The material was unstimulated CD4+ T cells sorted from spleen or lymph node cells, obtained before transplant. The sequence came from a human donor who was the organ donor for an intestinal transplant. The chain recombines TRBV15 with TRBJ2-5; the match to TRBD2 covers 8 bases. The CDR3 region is CATSRDRPGRVETQYF. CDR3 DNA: TGTGCCACCAGCAGAGATCGGCCCGGGAGGGTGGAGACCCAGTACTTC.